This TCR beta chain was obtained from a study of T-cell reconstitution after alpha-beta-depleted transplantation in children. This clonotype was seen a few times. For TCRbeta, the library was prepared with unique molecular identifiers. TCRdb processed the PCR reads anew with MiXCR; each CDR3 protein has one entry. The top ten hold 2.2% of the sample, which has 450,000 to 600,000 distinct CDR3 sequences, 10% to 15% seen once. The trim removed 3 bases at V and 9 bases at J, leaving 3 bases unmatched. This CDR3 has 12 amino acids. Germline loops: CDR1 DFQATT, CDR2 SNEGSKA (reference sequence). This material consisted of PBMCs, mostly from graft donor cells, taken 360 days after TCRalphabeta/CD19-depleted stem cell transplant. The genes are TRBV20-1 and TRBJ1-5, with TRBD1 identical over 9 bases. The receptor was derived from a male patient younger than 18 who had a stem cell transplant for acute myeloid leukemia, so the T cells may come from the graft donor. For the CDR3, the DNA is TGCAGTGCTAGGACAGGGGGAACGCCCCAGCATTTT. Translation gives CSARTGGTPQHF.